Shown below are 32 T cell receptor beta chains from a single sample sequenced in a study of cytomegalovirus exposure and HLA in healthy donors. PCR amplification relied on 60 Vbeta primers (plus 13 Jbeta primers). Produced via immunoSEQ multiplex PCR; TCRdb's table is partial and in-frame only. The sample has about 140,000 clones, around 85% seen once. The sequencing sample was made of PBMCs. Receptors were obtained from a woman between 50 and 59 years old in good health and CMV-seropositive.

V and J are TRBV7-2 and TRBJ1-4, with D uncertain. CDR3 length equals 14 residues. Trimming pared 2 bases from V and 0 bases from J, leaving 4 bases between. Looked up from germline, CDR1 is SGHTA and CDR2 is FQGNSA. The CDR3 loop reads CASSLSATNEKLFF. Here the CDR3 DNA reads TGTGCCAGCAGCTTATCTGCAACTAATGAAAAACTGTTTTTT.

The gene calls are TRBV9 and TRBJ1-1, with 11 bases that match TRBD1. V shed 2 bases and J 4 bases; nucleotides not matched to a gene: 1. The CDR3 is 14 amino acids. Germline CDR1 is SGDLS and CDR2 is YYNGEE. The CDR3 bases are TGTGCCAGCAGCGTGGGGACAGGGGGCACTGAAGCTTTCTTT. Encoded protein: CASSVGTGGTEAFF. Variable domain in full (rest from reference TRBV9 and TRBJ1-1): DSGVTQTPKHLITATGQRVTLRCSPRSGDLSVYWYQQSLDQGLQFLIQYYNGEERAKGNILERFSAQQFPDLHSELNLSSLELGDSALYFCASSVGTGGTEAFFGQGTRLTVV.

The gene calls are TRBV19 and TRBJ2-7; TRBD1 matches at 10 bases. Per the germline V gene, CDR1 is LNHDA and CDR2 is SQIVND (reference sequence). The CDR3 spans 17 residues. V trimming: 5 bases; J trimming: 5 bases; junction bases outside the gene matches: 15. In DNA, the CDR3 is TGTGCCAGTAGTTTGGGGGACAGGGGCCCCCCGAGGGACGAGCAGTACTTC. It encodes CASSLGDRGPPRDEQYF.

A note on this clone: The same CDR3 is also encoded by other DNA sequences in this sample. The chain links TRBV5-1 to TRBJ1-2; maybe TRBD1 (5 bases). The CDR3 covers 14 residues. V was cut by 2 bases and J by 3 bases, with 11 bases left in between. Germline CDR1 reads SGHRS; CDR2 reads YFSETQ. The CDR3 is CASSLGTGDYGYTF. The CDR3 DNA sequence: TGCGCCAGCAGCTTAGGGACGGGGGACTATGGCTACACCTTC.

This clone was detected once. The chain is built from TRBV7-2 and TRBJ2-7; the D is unclear. Germline V lookup: CDR1 SGHTA, CDR2 FQGNSA. With 1 base removed from V and 0 bases from J, the gap between germline ends came to 13 bases. The CDR3 covers 16 residues. CDR3 DNA sequence: TGTGCCAGCAGCTTAGATTCCGCCTCTAGCTCCTACGAGCAGTACTTC. It is translated as CASSLDSASSSYEQYF. Variable domain in full (rest from reference TRBV7-2 and TRBJ2-7): GAGVSQSPSNKVTEKGKDVELRCDPISGHTALYWYRQSLGQGLEFLIYFQGNSAPDKSGLPSDRFSAERTGGSVSTLTIQRTQQEDSAVYLCASSLDSASSSYEQYFGPGTRLTVT.

The V gene is TRBV7-2, the J gene TRBJ2-6; D is undetermined. The V gene's germline CDR1 is SGHTA and CDR2 FQGNSA. This CDR3 is 15 amino acids long. V was clipped by 1 base and J by 0 bases, with 4 bases between them. CDR3 nucleotide sequence: TGTGCCAGCAGCTTAGACGGCTCTGGGGCCAACGTCCTGACTTTC. Amino acids: CASSLDGSGANVLTF.

The chain carries TRBV7-8 and TRBJ2-7; 9 nucleotides line up with TRBD2. V gave up 5 bases and J gave up 2 bases; unmatched junction bases: 7. CDR1 and CDR2 from the germline V gene are SGHVS and FQNEAQ. The CDR3 length is 15 residues. The DNA of the CDR3 is TGTGCCAGCAGCCAACCCGCGGGGGGGCCCTACGAGCAGTACTTC. This gives the protein CASSQPAGGPYEQYF.

This clone was found once. The chain is built from TRBV7-3 and TRBJ2-5, with 8 bases fitting TRBD1. Germline CDR1 and CDR2: SGHTA and FQGTGA. After removal of 4 bases from V and 5 bases from J, the junction contained 15 bases not matched to a gene. The CDR3 spans 17 residues. The CDR3 protein is CASSSTGLGQGLETQYF. The CDR3 region has the DNA TGTGCCAGCAGCTCCACCGGTTTAGGACAGGGCCTGGAGACCCAGTACTTC.

V gene TRBV7-8 combines with J gene TRBJ1-3; 10 positions agree with TRBD1. Losses at the gene ends were 3 bases for V and 0 bases for J; bases not matched to a gene: 2. There are 16 residues in the CDR3. Germline values: CDR1 SGHVS, CDR2 FQNEAQ. The DNA of the CDR3 is TGTGCCAGCAGCTTGGGACAGGGGAGCTCTGGAAACACCATATATTTT. Its translation is CASSLGQGSSGNTIYF.

V gene TRBV7-9 combines with J gene TRBJ2-7; possible D gene TRBD2, 5 bases. The CDR3 spans 14 residues. Germline CDR1 reads SEHNR; CDR2 reads FQNEAQ (reference sequence). V was shortened by 5 bases and J by 2 bases, with 13 bases between the two germline ends. CDR3 DNA: TGTGCCAGCAGCCGAGGACTTTTCCCCTACGAGCAGTACTTC. Protein sequence: CASSRGLFPYEQYF.

The chain combines TRBV9 with TRBJ2-5; D is possibly TRBD2 (6 bases). CDR1 is SGDLS, CDR2 YYNGEE, per germline. This CDR3 region has 14 residues. Between the trimmed V and J ends, which lost 2 bases and 5 bases, there was a span of 13 bases. The DNA of the CDR3 is TGTGCCAGCAGCGTGAGGGGAGGAGGGGAGACCCAGTACTTC. Amino acids: CASSVRGGGETQYF.

A single count supports this clone. V is TRBV5-1 and J is TRBJ2-3, with 9 bases that match TRBD1. Germline lookup yields CDR1 SGHRS and CDR2 YFSETQ. The CDR3 covers 15 residues. The V segment lost 1 base and the J segment 4 bases; nucleotides outside the gene matches: 4. Here the CDR3 DNA reads TGCGCCAGCAGCTTGTTACAGGGGGCAGCAGATACGCAGTATTTT. Its translation is CASSLLQGAADTQYF. The variable domain in full, with the rest retrieved from reference TRBV5-1 and TRBJ2-3, is KAGVTQTPRYLIKTRGQQVTLSCSPISGHRSVSWYQQTPGQGLQFLFEYFSETQRNKGNFPGRFSGRQFSNSRSEMNVSTLELGDSALYLCASSLLQGAADTQYFGPGTRLTVL.

Ten or more counts support this clone. This rearrangement joins TRBV5-6 to TRBJ2-7; D unclear. V gave up 4 bases and J gave up 4 bases, with 6 bases separating them. CDR1 and CDR2 from the germline V gene are SGHDT and YYEEEE. The CDR3 runs to 11 residues. The CDR3 nucleotides are TGTGCCAGCAGCCGTAATTACGAGCAGTACTTC. Translating it yields CASSRNYEQYF.

This chain uses TRBV15 with TRBJ1-1; D is uncertain. Trimming removed 5 bases at V and 6 bases at J, with 13 bases between. The CDR3 extends over 13 amino acids. Germline CDR1 and CDR2: LNHNV and YYDKDF (reference sequence). For the CDR3, the DNA is TGTGCCACCAGCCTCAAGACAAGTTCTGAAGCTTTCTTT. Its translation: CATSLKTSSEAFF.

The chain recombines TRBV28 with TRBJ2-2; 12 nucleotides line up with TRBD1. Germline V gives CDR1 MDHEN, CDR2 SYDVKM. Trimming at V came to 6 bases and at J to 7 bases, leaving 9 bases not matched to a gene. The CDR3 extends over 16 amino acids. In DNA form, the CDR3 reads TGTGCCAGCAGCTTCCCGGGACAGGGGGCAAGCGGGGAGCTGTTTTTT. Protein: CASSFPGQGASGELFF.

This clone appeared a few times. This chain links TRBV2 with TRBJ1-3; the D gene is possibly TRBD1 (5 bases). Trimming took off 7 bases at V and 0 bases at J, with 16 bases between the two ends. Looked up from germline, CDR1 is SNHLY and CDR2 is FYNNEI. This CDR3 spans 16 amino acids. In DNA form, the CDR3 reads TGTGCCAGCAAAGGGGCCGGGACTGTCTCTGGAAACACCATATATTTT. Residues: CASKGAGTVSGNTIYF.

V usage is TRBV12-5 and J usage is TRBJ2-5; a weak D match, TRBD1 (6 bases). The CDR3 is 13 residues long. The germline V gene encodes CDR1 LGHNT and CDR2 FRNRAP. Trimming removed 5 bases at V and 5 bases at J, with 12 bases between. Here the CDR3 reads CASGPGVRETQYF. CDR3 DNA sequence: TGTGCTAGTGGTCCAGGGGTTAGGGAGACCCAGTACTTC.

The chain carries TRBV19 and TRBJ1-5; 7 nucleotides agree with TRBD1. From germline, CDR1 is LNHDA and CDR2 SQIVND (reference sequence). V gave up 4 bases and J gave up 3 bases; unmatched junction bases: 6. The CDR3 extends over 15 amino acids. The CDR3 protein is CASSTWGQFNQPQHF. In DNA, the CDR3 is TGTGCCAGTAGTACCTGGGGACAGTTCAATCAGCCCCAGCATTTT.

This clone was counted only a few times. This sequence joins TRBV7-2 and TRBJ1-2; 8 bases agree with TRBD1. The V gene end was trimmed by 4 bases and the J gene end by 4 bases; junction bases not matched to a gene: 5. CDR3 length: 14 amino acids. Germline V CDR1 and CDR2: SGHTA, FQGNSA. The CDR3 sequence is CASSSGGKSYGYTF. CDR3 DNA: TGTGCCAGCAGCTCAGGGGGCAAAAGCTATGGCTACACCTTC.

The chain is built from TRBV19 and TRBJ1-5; 10 bases align to TRBD1. The CDR3 runs to 15 residues. Germline V lookup: CDR1 LNHDA, CDR2 SQIVND (reference sequence). V shed 7 bases, J shed 7 bases, and the junction held 10 bases outside the gene matches. CDR3 residues: CASNRQGAHGQPQHF. DNA for the CDR3: TGTGCCAGTAACAGACAGGGGGCACACGGGCAGCCCCAGCATTTT. The full variable domain, in which reference TRBV19 and TRBJ1-5 provide the parts outside the CDR3, is DGGITQSPKYLFRKEGQNVTLSCEQNLNHDAMYWYRQDPGQGLRLIYYSQIVNDFQKGDIAEGYSVSREKKESFPLTVTSAQKNPTAFYLCASNRQGAHGQPQHFGDGTRLSIL.

V is TRBV5-4 and J is TRBJ1-1, with TRBD1 matching 7 bases. Unmatched junction bases numbered 8, after V lost 3 bases and J lost 3 bases. The CDR3 is made up of 15 amino acids. Germline V gene lookup returns CDR1 SGHNT and CDR2 YYREEE (reference sequence). The chain's CDR3 is CASSSRDRAHTEAFF. CDR3 nucleotides: TGTGCCAGCAGCTCGCGTGACAGGGCTCACACTGAAGCTTTCTTT.

V and J are TRBV7-2 and TRBJ2-3; TRBD1 aligns across 8 bases. This CDR3 region has 14 residues. Trimming took 2 bases from V and 6 from J; bases not matched to a gene: 4. CDR1 is SGHTA, CDR2 FQGNSA, per germline. The CDR3, as DNA: TGTGCCAGCAGCTTAATTCAGGGGGCGGATACGCAGTATTTT. This encodes CASSLIQGADTQYF.

The genes are TRBV4-3 and TRBJ2-1; D is perhaps TRBD1 (5 bases). In germline, CDR1 is LGHNA, CDR2 YSLEER. Trimming shortened V by 0 bases and J by 8 bases, and 14 bases separated the two germline ends. This CDR3 is 15 amino acids long. The CDR3 loop reads CASSQEAGILDEQFF. The CDR3 region has the DNA TGCGCCAGCAGCCAAGAAGCAGGGATCTTGGATGAGCAGTTCTTC.

This chain joins TRBV29-1 and TRBJ1-2, with 9 bases fitting TRBD1. Losses at the gene ends were 1 base for V and 7 bases for J; bases not matched to a gene: 7. There are 14 residues in the CDR3. Germline CDR1 is SQVTM and CDR2 is ANQGSEA. The CDR3 DNA reads TGCAGCGTTGAAGTTCCCCGGGACAGGGTTGGCTACACCTTC. It is translated as CSVEVPRDRVGYTF. Combining the CDR3 with reference TRBV29-1 and TRBJ1-2 gives the whole variable domain SAVISQKPSRDICQRGTSLTIQCQVDSQVTMMFWYRQQPGQSLTLIATANQGSEATYESGFVIDKFPISRPNLTFSTLTVSNMSPEDSSIYLCSVEVPRDRVGYTFGSGTRLTVV.

The chain employs TRBV30 and TRBJ1-1, with D hard to call. Germline V gene sequence: CDR1 GTSNPN, CDR2 SVGIG (reference sequence). This CDR3 is built from 12 residues. The germline V and J ends were trimmed by 2 bases and 0 bases, with 4 bases remaining between them. CDR3 sequence reads: CAWSQLNTEAFF. The CDR3 nucleotides read TGTGCCTGGAGTCAATTGAACACTGAAGCTTTCTTT. The whole variable domain, remainder taken from reference TRBV30 and TRBJ1-1, is SQTIHQWPATLVQPVGSPLSLECTVEGTSNPNLYWYRQAAGRGLQLLFYSVGIGQISSEVPQNLSASRPQDRQFILSSKKLLLSDSGFYLCAWSQLNTEAFFGQGTRLTVV.

The chain is built from TRBV7-6 and TRBJ2-7, with TRBD1 identical over 9 bases. Per germline, CDR1 SGHVS and CDR2 FNYEAQ. The J segment lost 6 bases and the V segment lost 0 bases, leaving 6 bases of the junction unmatched. The length of the CDR3 is 15 residues. As DNA, the CDR3 is TGTGCCAGCAGCTTAGCGTTCCGGACAGGGGTCGAGCAGTACTTC. This encodes CASSLAFRTGVEQYF.

V and J are TRBV29-1 and TRBJ2-5; TRBD2 aligns across 10 bases. V dropped 4 bases and J dropped 4; count of bases not matched to a gene: 12. The CDR3 contains 16 residues. Germline CDR1 and CDR2: SQVTM and ANQGSEA. The CDR3 reads CSVGLAAGGPGETQYF. Here the CDR3 DNA reads TGCAGCGTTGGACTGGCAGCGGGGGGGCCAGGAGAGACCCAGTACTTC.

This clone was counted a single time. The chain joins TRBV5-1 to TRBJ2-3, with unresolved D. This CDR3 is built from 16 residues. Trimming removed 0 bases at V and 1 base at J, with 12 bases between. Germline-derived CDR1 and CDR2 are SGHRS and YFSETQ. This CDR3 is CASSLAPLQGTDTQYF. CDR3 in DNA: TGCGCCAGCAGCTTGGCCCCCCTTCAGGGCACAGATACGCAGTATTTT.

This rearrangement joins TRBV4-1 to TRBJ2-2, with D perhaps TRBD2 (5 bases). Looked up from germline, CDR1 is MGHRA and CDR2 is YSYEKL. The CDR3 consists of 14 residues. V lost 1 base and J lost 9, with 12 bases in between. The CDR3 DNA follows: TGCGCCAGCAGCCAAGGAGGAGGCAACCGGGAGCTGTTTTTT. Amino acids: CASSQGGGNRELFF.

The J gene is TRBJ2-5, the V gene TRBV7-9, with 8 bases identical to TRBD1. CDR1 is SEHNR, CDR2 FQNEAQ, per germline (reference sequence). J was trimmed by 5 bases and V by 5 bases; bases with no gene match: 10. The CDR3 is 15 residues long. CDR3 nucleotide sequence: TGTGCCAGCAGCCCACAGGGGGTACGGGGGGAGACCCAGTACTTC. This gives the protein CASSPQGVRGETQYF.

CDR3 sequence (DNA): TGCAGCGTTGTTTCTCTCACAGATACGCAGTATTTT. This gives the protein CSVVSLTDTQYF. The rearrangement uses TRBV29-1 and TRBJ2-3; D is unclear. Germline CDR1 SQVTM, CDR2 ANQGSEA. The CDR3 extends over 12 amino acids. Trimming cost V 4 bases and J 2 bases, with 7 bases left between them.

The chain couples TRBV4-2 to TRBJ1-5, with 12 bases that match TRBD1. Germline CDR1 is LGHNA and CDR2 is YNFKEQ. The CDR3 is 17 amino acids. The V gene end was trimmed by 1 base and the J gene end by 9 bases; junction bases not matched to a gene: 10. This chain's CDR3 is CASSQAGTGGDFGPQHF. The CDR3 DNA is TGTGCCAGCAGCCAAGCCGGGACAGGGGGCGATTTTGGGCCCCAGCATTTT.